These 9 T cell receptor beta chains share one sample of origin, sequenced in a study of blood T cell repertoires in COVID-19 (dated by TCRdb to between 2020 and 2021). Library construction relied on the immunoSEQ multiplex PCR assay. Sourced from immuneACCESS, this table was stored by TCRdb with only in-frame sequences that have V and J called. A share of the clones is absent; for the studies checked, an unresolved V gene accounts for under half, and the remainder has no known explanation. This sample holds around 250,000 clones; approximately 91% were observed only once. The biggest ten clones account for about 0.7% of the sample. Sequencing input: peripheral blood. The receptors derive from a human donor in a cohort sampled during active COVID-19.

This sequence joins TRBV10-3 and TRBJ2-5; TRBD2 is a possible D gene (6 bases). From germline, CDR1 is ENHRY and CDR2 SYGVKD. The length of the CDR3 is 15 residues. Between the trimmed V and J ends, which lost 4 bases and 2 bases, there was a span of 14 bases. The CDR3 is CAISGGVAPQETQYF. CDR3 in DNA: TGTGCCATCAGTGGGGGGGTGGCGCCTCAAGAGACCCAGTACTTC.

The V call is TRBV6-5, the J call TRBJ2-1; weak D call: TRBD2 (5 bases). Trimming left V 6 bases short and J 0 bases short, with 12 bases between. CDR1 is MNHEY, CDR2 SVGAGI, per germline. This CDR3 comprises 15 residues. In DNA, the CDR3 is TGTGCCAGCAGGACCGGGGAAAGCTCCTACAATGAGCAGTTCTTC. It yields the protein CASRTGESSYNEQFF.

The chain combines TRBV4-1 with TRBJ2-5, with TRBD2 identical over 10 bases. The germline V gene has CDR1 MGHRA and CDR2 YSYEKL. V lost 4 bases and J lost 1; bases outside the gene matches: 3. The CDR3 extends over 15 amino acids. CDR3 bases: TGCGCCAGCAGCCTCCTAGCGGGAGCCCAAGAGACCCAGTACTTC. Amino acid sequence: CASSLLAGAQETQYF.

The chain carries TRBV6-5 and TRBJ2-7; tentatively, D is TRBD1 (5 bases). The CDR3 contains 15 residues. Between the trimmed V and J ends, which lost 5 bases and 2 bases, there was a span of 16 bases. CDR1 is MNHEY, CDR2 SVGAGI, per germline. The CDR3 coding sequence is TGTGCCAGCAGTCTAACAACAGGCAGCGCCTACGAGCAGTACTTC. This translates into CASSLTTGSAYEQYF.

The CDR3 DNA reads as TGTGCCAGCAGTTTCAAGGACACTGCCTACGAGCAGTACTTC. As protein: CASSFKDTAYEQYF. The rearrangement links TRBV28 to TRBJ2-7, with a tentative D call TRBD1 (5 bases). Trimming removed 3 bases from V and 2 bases from J, with 11 bases in between. Germline loops: CDR1 MDHEN, CDR2 SYDVKM. The CDR3 has 14 amino acids.

This chain joins TRBV4-3 and TRBJ2-7; possibly TRBD1 for D (5 bases). Germline V CDR1 and CDR2: LGHNA, YSLEER. V gave up 4 bases and J gave up 7 bases, with 17 bases separating them. The CDR3 consists of 14 residues. CDR3 bases: TGCGCCAGCAGCCCCAAAAGGGGTAGCAGGGAGCAGTACTTC. Translating it yields CASSPKRGSREQYF.

J is TRBJ2-6 and V is TRBV7-6; TRBD2 aligns across 7 bases. The CDR3 sequence is 19 residues long. Germline values: CDR1 SGHVS, CDR2 FNYEAQ. J lost 0 bases, V lost 4 bases, and 12 bases had no gene match. The CDR3 is CASSSGLGGRGSGANVLTF. CDR3 nucleotides: TGTGCCAGCAGCTCCGGACTGGGGGGGAGAGGCTCTGGGGCCAACGTCCTGACTTTC.

This chain uses TRBV19 with TRBJ1-2, with D uncertain. CDR3 length equals 13 residues. Deletions cut 0 bases from V and 7 bases from J, with 9 bases between. CDR1 and CDR2 from the germline V gene are LNHDA and SQIVND (reference sequence). The CDR3 nucleotides read TGTGCCAGTAGTATAGATAGATTCGGTGGCTACACCTTC. It yields the protein CASSIDRFGGYTF.

The CDR3 bases are TGTGCCAGCAGTTACTCGAGTCAGGGAGGATGGACTGAAGCTTTCTTT. This codes for CASSYSSQGGWTEAFF. The rearrangement links TRBV6-5 to TRBJ1-1; the D gene is possibly TRBD1 (5 bases). CDR1 MNHEY and CDR2 SVGAGI come from the germline V gene. This CDR3 has 16 amino acids. Trimming took 0 bases from V and 5 from J, leaving 16 bases between them.